A single sample is the source of the 24 T cell receptor beta chains below, sequenced in a study of siplizumab effects on memory and regulatory T cells. The data were produced by immunoSEQ multiplex PCR, yet TCRdb's version contains in-frame clones alone and is incomplete. The table records more than 85,000 clones, approximately 92% of them present only once. The sequencing input was CD4+ T cells sorted from blood. The origin of the receptors is a human donor in good health.

The chain recombines TRBV29-1 with TRBJ1-2; D uncertain. The CDR3 runs to 14 residues. V lost 7 bases and J 8 bases, leaving 23 bases between the germline ends. From germline, CDR1 is SQVTM and CDR2 ANQGSEA. This CDR3 is CSAQRVGPRVGYTF. CDR3 in DNA: TGCAGCGCCCAGCGGGTAGGCCCGAGGGTCGGCTACACCTTC. Variable domain in full (rest from reference TRBV29-1 and TRBJ1-2): SAVISQKPSRDICQRGTSLTIQCQVDSQVTMMFWYRQQPGQSLTLIATANQGSEATYESGFVIDKFPISRPNLTFSTLTVSNMSPEDSSIYLCSAQRVGPRVGYTFGSGTRLTVV.

The V call is TRBV7-9, the J call TRBJ2-2, with D perhaps TRBD2 (5 bases). CDR3 length: 15 residues. Trimming removed 1 base from V and 0 bases from J, with 6 bases in between. Germline V gene lookup returns CDR1 SEHNR and CDR2 FQNEAQ (reference sequence). The CDR3 sequence is CASSLGTPNTGELFF. In nucleotides, the CDR3 is TGTGCCAGCAGCTTAGGGACTCCGAACACCGGGGAGCTGTTTTTT. Based on the CDR3 plus reference TRBV7-9 and TRBJ2-2, the full variable domain is DTGVSQNPRHKITKRGQNVTFRCDPISEHNRLYWYRQTLGQGPEFLTYFQNEAQLEKSRLLSDRFSAERPKGSFSTLEIQRTEQGDSAMYLCASSLGTPNTGELFFGEGSRLTVL.

J is TRBJ2-1 and V is TRBV5-4, with D uncertain. CDR3 length equals 12 residues. Trimming cost V 0 bases and J 8 bases, with 6 bases left between them. CDR1 is SGHNT and CDR2 is YYREEE in the germline V gene (reference sequence). The CDR3 DNA is TGTGCCAGCAGCTTGGATGCGGATGAGCAGTTCTTC. This sequence encodes CASSLDADEQFF.

The chain is built from TRBV18 and TRBJ2-5, with TRBD2 as a possible D gene (6 bases). The closer fit of TRBJ2-7 to the DNA end suggests the J call may be wrong. Germline CDR1 is KGHSH and CDR2 is LQKENI. The CDR3 runs 15 residues. Here the CDR3 reads CASSPPGGLLYEQYF. The CDR3 coding sequence is TGTGCCAGCTCACCACCCGGCGGACTACTCTACGAGCAGTACTTC.

V is TRBV9 and J is TRBJ1-5; a possible D gene is TRBD1 (5 bases). With 1 base removed from V and 8 bases from J, the gap between germline ends came to 13 bases. From germline, CDR1 is SGDLS and CDR2 YYNGEE. The CDR3 contains 14 residues. The CDR3 loop is CASSVWGEGEPQHF. Here the CDR3 DNA reads TGTGCCAGCAGCGTATGGGGGGAAGGAGAGCCCCAGCATTTT.

This clone was recorded once. V and J are TRBV19 and TRBJ2-5; D not certain. The V gene's germline CDR1 is LNHDA and CDR2 SQIVND (reference sequence). V gave up 6 bases and J gave up 0 bases, with 11 bases separating them. The CDR3 length is 14 residues. CDR3 in amino acids: CASSWTDNQETQYF. The CDR3, as DNA: TGTGCCAGTAGCTGGACGGATAACCAAGAGACCCAGTACTTC.

This sequence joins TRBV2 and TRBJ2-1, with TRBD1 matching over 8 bases. V lost 4 bases, J lost 8 bases, and 10 bases stayed unmatched. Germline CDR1 SNHLY, CDR2 FYNNEI. The CDR3 sequence is 15 residues long. The DNA for the CDR3 is TGTGCCAGCAGTGGGACAGGGTTGGCTAGGGATGAGCAGTTCTTC. Protein sequence: CASSGTGLARDEQFF.

The J gene is TRBJ1-2, the V gene TRBV19; no reliable D call. The CDR3 extends over 12 amino acids. V was cut by 3 bases and J by 0 bases, with 2 bases left in between. Germline CDR1 and CDR2: LNHDA and SQIVND (reference sequence). CDR3 sequence (DNA): TGTGCCAGTAGTATTTCTAACTATGGCTACACCTTC. As protein: CASSISNYGYTF. Variable domain in full (rest from reference TRBV19 and TRBJ1-2): DGGITQSPKYLFRKEGQNVTLSCEQNLNHDAMYWYRQDPGQGLRLIYYSQIVNDFQKGDIAEGYSVSREKKESFPLTVTSAQKNPTAFYLCASSISNYGYTFGSGTRLTVV.

The V and J genes are TRBV5-6 and TRBJ2-7; no definite D call. The CDR3 runs 16 residues. V was shortened by 4 bases and J by 3 bases, with 20 bases between the two germline ends. The germline gives CDR1 SGHDT, CDR2 YYEEEE. This chain's CDR3 is CASSIPGLEENYEQYF. For the CDR3, the DNA is TGTGCCAGCAGCATCCCGGGCCTTGAAGAGAACTACGAGCAGTACTTC. Full variable domain (missing parts from reference TRBV5-6 and TRBJ2-7): DAGVTQSPTHLIKTRGQQVTLRCSPKSGHDTVSWYQQALGQGPQFIFQYYEEEERQRGNFPDRFSGHQFPNYSSELNVNALLLGDSALYLCASSIPGLEENYEQYFGPGTRLTVT.

The CDR3 reads CRGEFNNEQFF. CDR3 DNA sequence: TGTCGTGGGGAGTTTAACAATGAGCAGTTCTTC. This chain connects TRBV2 to TRBJ2-1; weak D call: TRBD2 (5 bases). This CDR3 has 11 amino acids. Germline-derived CDR1 and CDR2 are SNHLY and FYNNEI.

The J gene is TRBJ2-7, the V gene TRBV15; possible D gene TRBD1, 6 bases. Trimming pared 5 bases from V and 0 bases from J, leaving 14 bases between. From germline, CDR1 is LNHNV and CDR2 YYDKDF (reference sequence). This CDR3 region has 15 residues. The CDR3 is CATSGPDRSSYEQYF. DNA for the CDR3: TGTGCCACCAGCGGACCGGACAGAAGCTCCTACGAGCAGTACTTC.

The chain is built from TRBV29-1 and TRBJ2-7; D might be TRBD1 (5 bases). This CDR3 has 13 amino acids. Trimming removed 8 bases at V and 2 bases at J, with 16 bases between. The germline gives CDR1 SQVTM, CDR2 ANQGSEA. The CDR3 here is CSFNLGQPYEQYF. DNA of the CDR3: TGCAGCTTCAACTTAGGACAACCCTACGAGCAGTACTTC.

The chain employs TRBV15 and TRBJ1-4; D is uncertain. The CDR3 runs 15 residues. V was clipped by 0 bases and J by 2 bases, with 7 bases between them. From germline, CDR1 is LNHNV and CDR2 YYDKDF (reference sequence). The CDR3 sequence: CATSRERVTNEKLFF. In DNA form, the CDR3 reads TGTGCCACCAGCAGAGAAAGGGTCACTAATGAAAAACTGTTTTTT.

The CDR3 nucleotides read TGCGCCAGCAGCTTGTCAGGGGGCTCCACCGGGGAGCTGTTTTTT. Amino acids: CASSLSGGSTGELFF. The chain couples TRBV5-1 to TRBJ2-2; 8 positions agree with TRBD1. The CDR3 is 15 amino acids. Germline assignment: CDR1 SGHRS and CDR2 YFSETQ. With V trimmed by 1 base and J by 4 bases, 3 bases remained unmatched.

This clone appeared a single time. V and J are TRBV6-1 and TRBJ1-2; D remains unclear. The CDR3 is made up of 12 amino acids. The germline V and J ends were trimmed by 6 bases and 7 bases, with 12 bases remaining between them. CDR1 is MNHNS and CDR2 is SASEGT in the germline V gene. The CDR3 is CASSPRVGGYTF. In nucleotides, the CDR3 is TGTGCCAGCAGCCCTAGGGTCGGTGGCTACACCTTC.

The rearrangement joins TRBV5-1 to TRBJ2-5, with D possibly TRBD2 on 6 matching bases. The CDR3 covers 13 residues. V was pared by 8 bases and J by 1 base, with 12 bases between. Germline V gene lookup returns CDR1 SGHRS and CDR2 YFSETQ. The CDR3 sequence is CASLGTLQETQYF. CDR3 bases: TGCGCCAGTCTTGGGACTCTCCAAGAGACCCAGTACTTC.

The chain combines TRBV5-1 with TRBJ2-5, with D uncertain. V dropped 4 bases and J dropped 2 bases, with 12 bases sitting between them. CDR1 is SGHRS, CDR2 YFSETQ, per germline. This CDR3 has 14 amino acids. The CDR3: CASSPRRSQETQYF. CDR3 nucleotides: TGCGCCAGCAGCCCCCGTAGGTCTCAAGAGACCCAGTACTTC.

The chain combines TRBV5-1 with TRBJ2-5, with D possibly TRBD1 on 5 matching bases. Trimming pared 4 bases from V and 1 base from J, leaving 11 bases between. CDR3 length equals 14 residues. Germline-derived CDR1 and CDR2 are SGHRS and YFSETQ. The CDR3 DNA follows: TGCGCCAGCAGCCCTGGGGCAGGCCAAGAGACCCAGTACTTC. Protein sequence: CASSPGAGQETQYF.

The rearrangement joins TRBV7-9 to TRBJ2-7; TRBD1 aligns across 10 bases. V trimming: 4 bases; J trimming: 5 bases; junction bases outside the gene matches: 11. Per the germline V gene, CDR1 is SEHNR and CDR2 is FQNEAQ (reference sequence). The CDR3 extends over 16 amino acids. The DNA for the CDR3 is TGTGCCAGCAGCTCATTGGGGGGACAGGGGATTCACGAGCAGTACTTC. Translating gives CASSSLGGQGIHEQYF. The full variable domain, completed using reference TRBV7-9 and TRBJ2-7, is DTGVSQNPRHKITKRGQNVTFRCDPISEHNRLYWYRQTLGQGPEFLTYFQNEAQLEKSRLLSDRFSAERPKGSFSTLEIQRTEQGDSAMYLCASSSLGGQGIHEQYFGPGTRLTVT.

CDR3 DNA: TGTGCCAGCAGCTTGGGGCAGTACAATCAGCCCCAGCATTTT. Its translation: CASSLGQYNQPQHF. The gene calls are TRBV5-5 and TRBJ1-5; D gene unclear. There are 14 residues in the CDR3. Germline V CDR1 and CDR2: SGHKS, YYEKEE (reference sequence). The V end was cut by 0 bases, the J end by 3 bases, with 7 bases between.

The chain recombines TRBV10-3 with TRBJ2-3; D remains ambiguous. V lost 0 bases and J lost 0, with 7 bases in between. The CDR3 has 15 residues. Germline V gene lookup returns CDR1 ENHRY and CDR2 SYGVKD. This CDR3 is CAISESVTSTDTQYF. CDR3 DNA sequence: TGTGCCATCAGTGAGTCGGTTACCAGCACAGATACGCAGTATTTT.

This clone was counted a few times. J is TRBJ1-5 and V is TRBV6-5, with TRBD1 as a possible D gene (6 bases). The germline gives CDR1 MNHEY, CDR2 SVGAGI. Trimming stripped 6 bases from V and 4 bases from J, with 13 bases between. The CDR3 sequence is 14 residues long. CDR3 amino acids: CASSRQEGNQPQHF. In DNA, the CDR3 is TGTGCCAGCAGCCGACAGGAAGGGAATCAGCCCCAGCATTTT.

The rearrangement joins TRBV18 to TRBJ2-1, with D maybe TRBD1 (6 bases). Per germline, CDR1 KGHSH and CDR2 LQKENI. The CDR3 runs to 15 residues. V dropped 6 bases and J dropped 4 bases, with 16 bases sitting between them. The CDR3, as DNA: TGTGCCAGCTCCTTCTTAGGGCAGGGGTACAATGAGCAGTTCTTC. It translates to CASSFLGQGYNEQFF.

This clone was counted a few times. V usage is TRBV6-1 and J usage is TRBJ1-1; no definite D call. V was shortened by 6 bases and J by 4 bases, with 9 bases between the two germline ends. Germline V gene lookup returns CDR1 MNHNS and CDR2 SASEGT. The CDR3 is made up of 12 amino acids. The DNA for the CDR3 is TGTGCCAGCAGCGTCTTGGGCACTGAAGCTTTCTTT. Its translation is CASSVLGTEAFF.